The 22 T cell receptor beta chains given below trace back to one sample, sequenced in a study of shared clonotypes between healthy human individuals. CD45RO-negative cells were positively selected for CCR7, leaving out terminally differentiated effector memory CD45RA+ cells. The repertoire was sequenced with immunoSEQ multiplex PCR; TCRdb's copy has only in-frame clones and lacks some. The table includes roughly 2.1 million clones, about 92% detected once. Sequencing was performed on naive CD8+ T cells from PBMCs. These receptors came from a man aged 18 to 35 in good health. Some clones in this sample may be carry-over from other donors' samples.

The gene calls are TRBV5-1 and TRBJ1-2; 9 bases align to TRBD1. This CDR3 contains 16 residues. CDR1 SGHRS and CDR2 YFSETQ come from the germline V gene. Trimming cost V 2 bases and J 7 bases; bases outside gene matches: 12. In DNA, the CDR3 is TGCGCCAGCAGCTTCTCCGGGACAGGGAGACGGGGTGGCTACACCTTC. This encodes CASSFSGTGRRGGYTF.

Only a few counts were recorded for this clone. For the CDR3, the DNA is TGCGCCAGCAGCCAAGAGGCCAGGCTGAATAACTATGGCTACACCTTC. This codes for CASSQEARLNNYGYTF. The J gene is TRBJ1-2, the V gene TRBV4-1; D not certain. The CDR3 consists of 16 residues. The germline CDR1 and CDR2 sequences are MGHRA and YSYEKL. V was pared by 0 bases and J by 1 base, with 12 bases between.

The J gene is TRBJ1-3, the V gene TRBV6-5; no definite D call. The germline V gene encodes CDR1 MNHEY and CDR2 SVGAGI. The V and J ends lost 0 bases and 0 bases respectively, with 9 bases between them. The CDR3 has 16 residues. The CDR3 DNA reads as TGTGCCAGCAGTTACTCCGGGGTCCACTCTGGAAACACCATATATTTT. As protein: CASSYSGVHSGNTIYF.

This clone appeared a few times. Other nucleotide sequences in the sample specify the same CDR3. V gene TRBV29-1 combines with J gene TRBJ1-2; D gene unclear. With 5 bases removed from V and 2 bases from J, the gap between germline ends came to 9 bases. This CDR3 has 12 amino acids. CDR1 and CDR2 from the germline V gene are SQVTM and ANQGSEA. The CDR3, as DNA: TGCAGCGTTAGAGGCCAGAACTATGGCTACACCTTC. This sequence encodes CSVRGQNYGYTF.

The J gene is TRBJ1-2, the V gene TRBV6-5, with D maybe TRBD1 (5 bases). CDR3 size: 16 residues. Trimming shortened V by 1 base and J by 0 bases, and 12 bases separated the two germline ends. Germline values: CDR1 MNHEY, CDR2 SVGAGI. The CDR3 nucleotides read TGTGCCAGCAGTTACTTAAAGGGGCGATCTAACTATGGCTACACCTTC. It encodes CASSYLKGRSNYGYTF.

This chain links TRBV19 with TRBJ2-1; D could derive from TRBD1 or TRBD2 (7 bases each). The CDR3 runs to 21 residues. Per germline, CDR1 LNHDA and CDR2 SQIVND (reference sequence). Trimming removed 0 bases at V and 12 bases at J, with 36 bases between. The CDR3 reads CASSIDASRGGFLLTPGGQFF. DNA of the CDR3: TGTGCCAGTAGTATAGATGCATCCAGGGGGGGTTTCCTACTCACCCCAGGAGGGCAGTTCTTC. Supplemented by reference TRBV19 and TRBJ2-1, the full variable domain reads DGGITQSPKYLFRKEGQNVTLSCEQNLNHDAMYWYRQDPGQGLRLIYYSQIVNDFQKGDIAEGYSVSREKKESFPLTVTSAQKNPTAFYLCASSIDASRGGFLLTPGGQFFGPGTRLTVL.

The rearrangement uses TRBV27 and TRBJ2-7; no reliable D call. Trimming left V 0 bases short and J 3 bases short, with 6 bases between. CDR3 length equals 13 residues. CDR1 and CDR2 (germline): MNHEY, SMNVEV (reference sequence). The CDR3 nucleotides are TGTGCCAGCAGTTTATCAGGGAACTACGAGCAGTACTTC. This encodes CASSLSGNYEQYF.

CDR3: CASSFTGGSTGELFF. The CDR3 nucleotides are TGTGCCAGCAGCTTCACAGGGGGCAGCACCGGGGAGCTGTTTTTT. The genes are TRBV7-3 and TRBJ2-2; 9 nucleotides agree with TRBD1. The V gene's germline CDR1 is SGHTA and CDR2 FQGTGA. After removal of 3 bases from V and 4 bases from J, the junction contained 3 bases not matched to a gene. The CDR3 consists of 15 residues.

The gene calls are TRBV5-1 and TRBJ2-7; 15 positions agree with TRBD2. Germline CDR1 SGHRS, CDR2 YFSETQ. After removal of 4 bases from V and 5 bases from J, the junction contained 7 bases not matched to a gene. The CDR3 runs to 16 residues. This CDR3 reads CASSRTSGRALDEQYF. CDR3 in DNA: TGCGCCAGCAGCCGGACTAGCGGGAGGGCCCTTGACGAGCAGTACTTC.

The V and J genes are TRBV15 and TRBJ2-3; D is ambiguous. Trimming removed 3 bases at V and 4 bases at J, with 8 bases between. Germline CDR1 reads LNHNV; CDR2 reads YYDKDF (reference sequence). The length of the CDR3 is 13 residues. CDR3 nucleotides: TGTGCCACCAGCAGGACCCGACCAGATACGCAGTATTTT. Translation: CATSRTRPDTQYF.

The chain carries TRBV6-5 and TRBJ1-1; unclear D gene. Trimming took off 1 base at V and 5 bases at J, with 11 bases between the two ends. Germline CDR1 MNHEY, CDR2 SVGAGI. The CDR3 contains 14 residues. The CDR3 DNA reads as TGTGCCAGCAGTTACTTGGGTGGGAAGACTGAAGCTTTCTTT. The encoded protein is CASSYLGGKTEAFF.

This chain connects TRBV27 to TRBJ2-7, with 13 bases that match TRBD2. The V segment lost 6 bases and the J segment 1 base; nucleotides outside the gene matches: 12. The V gene's germline CDR1 is MNHEY and CDR2 SMNVEV (reference sequence). The CDR3 is 18 amino acids. This CDR3 reads CASSNRGLAGVGSYEQYF. The CDR3 coding sequence is TGTGCCAGCAGCAACCGTGGACTAGCGGGAGTAGGGTCCTACGAGCAGTACTTC.

On this clone itself: The sample has other DNA sequences that encode this CDR3 too. CDR3 sequence reads: CASSLVGSRTDTQYF. CDR3 DNA sequence: TGCGCCAGCAGCTTGGTGGGGAGTCGCACAGATACGCAGTATTTT. The chain employs TRBV5-1 and TRBJ2-3, with D possibly TRBD2 on 5 matching bases. Germline V gene data show CDR1 as SGHRS and CDR2 as YFSETQ. The CDR3 has 15 residues. Trimming shortened V by 0 bases and J by 1 base, and 9 bases separated the two germline ends.

This chain uses TRBV7-9 with TRBJ2-7, with D possibly matching TRBD2 (5 bases). Trimming removed 3 bases from V and 3 bases from J, with 15 bases in between. The CDR3 runs to 15 residues. Germline assignment: CDR1 SEHNR and CDR2 FQNEAQ (reference sequence). CDR3 loop: CASSFSSAGSYEQYF. The CDR3 nucleotides are TGTGCCAGCAGCTTTTCTTCGGCGGGTAGCTACGAGCAGTACTTC. Together with reference TRBV7-9 and TRBJ2-7, the CDR3 gives the full variable domain: DTGVSQNPRHKITKRGQNVTFRCDPISEHNRLYWYRQTLGQGPEFLTYFQNEAQLEKSRLLSDRFSAERPKGSFSTLEIQRTEQGDSAMYLCASSFSSAGSYEQYFGPGTRLTVT.

The chain has TRBV19 and TRBJ2-3; D possibly corresponds to TRBD1 (6 bases). This CDR3 comprises 15 residues. Germline CDR1 LNHDA, CDR2 SQIVND (reference sequence). V was clipped by 9 bases and J by 2 bases, with 18 bases between them. This CDR3 reads CASHSAAGDTDTQYF. CDR3 DNA sequence: TGTGCCAGCCATTCGGCGGCAGGGGACACAGATACGCAGTATTTT.

The CDR3 nucleotides are TGTGCCAGCAAGTTGGGAGGCAATGAGCAGTTCTTC. This gives the protein CASKLGGNEQFF. This rearrangement joins TRBV27 to TRBJ2-1; TRBD2 is a possible D gene (6 bases). The CDR3 sequence is 12 residues long. V was trimmed by 7 bases and J by 6 bases, leaving 10 bases between them. Per germline, CDR1 MNHEY and CDR2 SMNVEV (reference sequence).

Comment on this clone: Other DNA sequences in the sample encode the same CDR3. The CDR3 here is CASSVVAGGSYEQYF. In DNA, the CDR3 is TGTGCCAGCAGCGTAGTGGCGGGGGGTTCCTACGAGCAGTACTTC. The chain is built from TRBV9 and TRBJ2-7, with TRBD2 matching over 8 bases. The ends lost 0 bases at V and 1 base at J; junction bases unmatched: 3. The CDR3 spans 15 residues. Germline CDR1 reads SGDLS; CDR2 reads YYNGEE.

V and J are TRBV11-3 and TRBJ2-3; 10 nucleotides align to TRBD2. The CDR3 extends over 15 amino acids. The J segment lost 4 bases and the V segment lost 6 bases, leaving 7 bases of the junction unmatched. Germline values: CDR1 SGHNT, CDR2 YENEEA. This CDR3 is CASSPSGRRADTQYF. The CDR3 bases are TGTGCCAGCAGTCCTAGCGGGAGAAGGGCAGATACGCAGTATTTT.

This chain's CDR3 is CASSGLDRVVKDTEAFF. The CDR3 region has the DNA TGTGCCAGTAGTGGCCTGGACAGGGTCGTTAAGGACACTGAAGCTTTCTTT. The chain carries TRBV19 and TRBJ1-1; 8 bases line up with TRBD1. The germline CDR1 and CDR2 sequences are LNHDA and SQIVND (reference sequence). Trimming took 5 bases from V and 3 from J; bases not matched to a gene: 14. This CDR3 spans 17 amino acids.

The rearrangement uses TRBV7-9 and TRBJ2-3; the match to TRBD1 covers 8 bases. Trimming cost V 2 bases and J 4 bases; bases outside gene matches: 11. Germline V gene lookup returns CDR1 SEHNR and CDR2 FQNEAQ (reference sequence). The CDR3 has 17 amino acids. CDR3 DNA: TGTGCCAGCAGCTTACGGGCGGGACAGGTCGGTCCAGATACGCAGTATTTT. This codes for CASSLRAGQVGPDTQYF.

V is TRBV27 and J is TRBJ2-2; D remains unclear. There are 14 residues in the CDR3. Trimming left V 2 bases short and J 6 bases short, with 10 bases between. From germline, CDR1 is MNHEY and CDR2 SMNVEV (reference sequence). The DNA for the CDR3 is TGTGCCAGCAGTTTAAGGGCAACATCCGGGGAGCTGTTTTTT. It translates to CASSLRATSGELFF.

CDR3 DNA: TGCAGCGTTGTTCATTTCTACGAGCAGTACTTC. Amino acid sequence: CSVVHFYEQYF. The chain carries TRBV29-1 and TRBJ2-7; D not resolved. The CDR3 spans 11 residues. Germline V gene lookup returns CDR1 SQVTM and CDR2 ANQGSEA. The ends were cut back, 4 bases at V and 3 bases at J, with 7 bases in the middle.